A single sample gave rise to the 14 T cell receptor beta chains below, sequenced in a study of regulatory T cells in long-lasting Graves disease. Time point specified: newly diagnosed GD, antithyroid drugs for less than 3 months. RNA extracted from PBMCs served as the sequencing template. In building TCR beta libraries, iRepertoire HTBI primers were used together with Arm-PCR of CDR3 regions. Each CDR3 protein gets one entry after TCRdb re-called the multiplex PCR reads with MiXCR. The sample gives over 500,000 distinct CDR3 sequences, roughly 15% of which show up once; about 20% is in the top ten. These data also formed part of another study, on T cells in Graves' hyperthyroidism and ophthalmopathy.

Sequenced material: peripheral blood mononuclear cells (PBMCs), taken at new diagnosis, from a patient treated with antithyroid drugs. These receptors were collected from a woman in her 30s with Graves disease.

V gene TRBV4-1 combines with J gene TRBJ2-7, with D possibly being TRBD2 (5 bases). The V gene's germline CDR1 is MGHRA and CDR2 YSYEKL. This CDR3 contains 17 residues. V was shortened by 3 bases and J by 3 bases, with 21 bases between the two germline ends. This CDR3 reads CASSHNRPGSTNYEQYF. CDR3 sequence (DNA): TGCGCCAGCAGCCACAATCGACCGGGGTCTACTAACTACGAGCAGTACTTC.

This clonotype was picked up many times. The CDR3 DNA sequence: TGTGCCAGCGGTCCCAGGGGGCGCGCTGGCTATGGCTACACCTTC. Its protein product is CASGPRGRAGYGYTF. The V gene is TRBV28, the J gene TRBJ1-2; TRBD1 matches at 8 bases. The CDR3 extends over 15 amino acids. The V segment lost 8 bases and the J segment 4 bases; nucleotides outside the gene matches: 12. Germline assignment: CDR1 MDHEN and CDR2 SYDVKM.

As concerns this clonotype: A much larger clone lies a single base off, so this may be a read error. This chain connects TRBV2 to TRBJ1-1; no clear D. The CDR3 length is 15 residues. Germline V gene lookup returns CDR1 SNHLY and CDR2 FYNNEI. Here the CDR3 DNA reads TGTGCCAGCAGCCAAGGATCAGTGGGGTACACTAAAGCTTTCTTT. Protein: CASSQGSVGYTKAFF.

The chain employs TRBV3-1 and TRBJ1-1; tentative D call: TRBD1 (5 bases). The V gene lost 0 bases and the J gene lost 4 bases, with 9 bases spanning the gap. The V gene's germline CDR1 is LGHDT and CDR2 YNNKEL (reference sequence). There are 14 residues in the CDR3. CDR3 sequence: CASSQDRDGTEAFF. As DNA, the CDR3 is TGTGCCAGCAGCCAAGACAGGGATGGCACTGAAGCTTTCTTT.

This clonotype was recorded at least ten times. The V gene is TRBV28, the J gene TRBJ1-2; D is perhaps TRBD1 (6 bases). V shed 6 bases and J shed 8 bases, with 13 bases lying between them. The CDR3 is made up of 12 amino acids. Germline V gene lookup returns CDR1 MDHEN and CDR2 SYDVKM. This CDR3 reads CASRPTGRGYTF. CDR3 DNA: TGTGCCAGCAGGCCGACAGGACGAGGCTACACCTTC.

The table lists this clonotype with a few counts. This chain links TRBV13 with TRBJ2-5, with D unresolved. Trimming removed 4 bases at V and 4 bases at J, with 13 bases between. The CDR3 is made up of 14 amino acids. CDR1 is PRHDT and CDR2 is FYEKMQ in the germline V gene (reference sequence). The CDR3 is CASSSNPVGETQYF. The CDR3 DNA reads TGTGCCAGCAGCTCGAATCCGGTGGGAGAGACCCAGTACTTC.

This clonotype has at least ten counts. The chain combines TRBV12-3 or TRBV12-4 with TRBJ2-7, with 11 bases identical to TRBD2. The CDR3 extends over 15 amino acids. Trimming took 2 bases from V and 3 from J; bases not matched to a gene: 3. CDR3 region: CASSLLAGGFYEQYF. The CDR3, as DNA: TGTGCCAGCAGTTTATTAGCGGGAGGGTTCTACGAGCAGTACTTC.

The V gene is TRBV24-1, the J gene TRBJ2-3; 7 positions agree with TRBD2. CDR1 is KGHDR and CDR2 is SFDVKD in the germline V gene. CDR3 size: 16 residues. V trimming: 5 bases; J trimming: 6 bases; junction bases outside the gene matches: 13. CDR3 sequence reads: CATSVGDGRGIDTQYF. For the CDR3, the DNA is TGTGCCACCAGTGTGGGGGATGGGAGGGGTATCGATACGCAGTATTTT.

In this sample, this clonotype turned up many times. This rearrangement joins TRBV7-2 to TRBJ2-2, with D perhaps being TRBD1 or TRBD2 (5 bases each). The CDR3 contains 14 residues. In germline, CDR1 is SGHTA, CDR2 FQGNSA. V lost 6 bases, J lost 3 bases, and 11 bases lay in between. The CDR3: CASSSGPHTGELFF. The DNA for the CDR3 is TGTGCCAGCAGTTCGGGACCCCACACCGGGGAGCTGTTTTTT.

The V gene is TRBV27, the J gene TRBJ2-5, with no clear D. The CDR3 has 16 amino acids. V was shortened by 2 bases and J by 4 bases, with 17 bases between the two germline ends. Per germline, CDR1 MNHEY and CDR2 SMNVEV (reference sequence). CDR3 nucleotides: TGTGCCAGCAGTTTAGGATTTGGCGCCGGCCTAGAGACCCAGTACTTC. Amino acid sequence: CASSLGFGAGLETQYF.

This sequence joins TRBV5-6 and TRBJ2-1; 8 bases map to TRBD2. This CDR3 region has 16 residues. V shed 6 bases, J shed 6 bases, and the junction held 14 bases outside the gene matches. The germline CDR1 and CDR2 sequences are SGHDT and YYEEEE. The CDR3 nucleotides are TGTGCCAGCACCCCAGACCCATTGGCGGGGGGCAATGAGCAGTTCTTC. It translates to CASTPDPLAGGNEQFF.

The chain couples TRBV3-1 to TRBJ2-6, with 8 bases fitting TRBD2. Trimming at V came to 11 bases and at J to 3 bases, leaving 9 bases not matched to a gene. There are 15 residues in the CDR3. The germline gives CDR1 LGHDT, CDR2 YNNKEL (reference sequence). CDR3 protein: CAAAGTRSGANVLTF. The CDR3 DNA reads TGTGCCGCCGCCGGGACTAGGAGTGGGGCCAACGTCCTGACTTTC. Using reference TRBV3-1 and TRBJ2-6 for the parts outside the CDR3, the full variable domain is DTAVSQTPKYLVTQMGNDKSIKCEQNLGHDTMYWYKQDSKKFLKIMFSYNNKELIINETVPNRFSPKSPDKAHLNLHINSLELGDSAVYFCAAAGTRSGANVLTFGAGSRLTVL.

Turning to this clonotype: A far bigger clonotype differs at one base, so this is likely a read error. This chain joins TRBV11-2 and TRBJ2-7, with 9 bases that match TRBD1. Germline CDR1 SGHAT, CDR2 FQNNGV. The CDR3 extends over 14 amino acids. With 5 bases clipped from V and 5 bases from J, the junction kept 7 bases outside the gene matches. The CDR3: CASSHVWTGDEQYF. CDR3 nucleotide sequence: TGTGCCAGCAGCCACGTGTGGACAGGGGACGAGCAGTACTTC.

There are a few counts of this clonotype. V and J are TRBV7-9 and TRBJ1-1; 9 nucleotides agree with TRBD1. Germline V gene sequence: CDR1 SEHNR, CDR2 FQNEAQ (reference sequence). The CDR3 runs to 15 residues. Trimming took 5 bases from V and 4 from J; bases not matched to a gene: 8. The CDR3 DNA reads as TGTGCCAGCAGCCTTGGGGACAGGGAGGGCACTGAAGCTTTCTTT. It codes for CASSLGDREGTEAFF.